This T cell receptor beta chain originates from a study of blood T cell repertoires in COVID-19. Overall study context: Sample material is recorded as cDNA or gDNA derived from T cells, B-cell-depleted T cells, or PBMCs.

In the original workflow: Estimates of nucleated cell counts were drawn from the amplification of reference gene primers. Profiling relied on immunoSEQ multiplex PCR, and the TCRdb table lists in-frame clones only, not all of them. The V and J calls and clone size are taken from that table; D and trimming were inferred from the DNA. The table has approximately 220,000 clones, roughly 89% seen once. From germline, CDR1 is LGHDT and CDR2 YNNKEL (reference sequence). This CDR3 has 15 residues. V was pared by 1 base and J by 4 bases, with 10 bases between. What was sequenced was PBMCs or T cells enriched from blood (not recorded which). The V gene is TRBV3-1 (or the pseudogene TRBV3-2), the J gene TRBJ2-2, with D unclear. The clonotype originates from a man between 25 and 39 years old who had been exposed to COVID-19. The CDR3 loop reads CASSQGNRPTGELFF. CDR3 sequence (DNA): TGTGCCAGCAGCCAAGGGAACAGACCCACCGGGGAGCTGTTTTTT.